The next 19 T cell receptor beta chains were all read from a single sample in a study of cytomegalovirus exposure and HLA in healthy donors. Primers for the PCR totalled 60 Vbeta and 13 Jbeta. Libraries were prepared by immunoSEQ multiplex PCR; TCRdb keeps only in-frame clonotypes and omits some of them. The top ten hold roughly 4.8% of the sample, which has 130,000 to 150,000 clones, approximately 80% seen once. The sample was PBMCs. All receptors derive from a middle-aged man in good health and CMV-seronegative.

The V and J genes are TRBV10-1 and TRBJ1-1; 8 bases map to TRBD1. The junction had 5 bases not matched to a gene; V was cut back by 5 bases and J by 6 bases. CDR3 length equals 13 residues. The germline gives CDR1 WNHNN, CDR2 SYGVQD (reference sequence). As DNA, the CDR3 is TGCGCCAGCAGTTACCAGGGGGCGGCTGAAGCTTTCTTT. Its translation: CASSYQGAAEAFF.

This clone was recorded a few times. J is TRBJ2-3 and V is TRBV9, with 11 bases identical to TRBD2. CDR1 is SGDLS and CDR2 is YYNGEE in the germline V gene. Trimming at V came to 0 bases and at J to 6 bases, leaving 6 bases not matched to a gene. The CDR3 spans 16 residues. CDR3 in amino acids: CASSVELAGGGDTQYF. The CDR3 nucleotides read TGTGCCAGCAGCGTAGAGCTAGCGGGGGGAGGGGATACGCAGTATTTT.

Only one count was recorded for this clone. V and J are TRBV27 and TRBJ2-1, with TRBD1 matching over 8 bases. J gave up 0 bases and V 5 bases, and 9 bases lay outside the gene matches. This CDR3 is 17 amino acids long. The V gene's germline CDR1 is MNHEY and CDR2 SMNVEV (reference sequence). The CDR3 spells CASSPNWGQASYNEQFF. The DNA for the CDR3 is TGTGCCAGCAGTCCAAATTGGGGACAGGCCTCCTACAATGAGCAGTTCTTC.

The chain employs TRBV4-1 and TRBJ2-3, with 9 bases aligning to TRBD2. CDR3 length equals 17 residues. Germline loops: CDR1 MGHRA, CDR2 YSYEKL. Unmatched junction bases numbered 9, after V lost 0 bases and J lost 5 bases. The CDR3 protein is CASSQEWAGGQRDTQYF. The CDR3 DNA sequence: TGCGCCAGCAGCCAAGAATGGGCGGGGGGGCAGAGAGATACGCAGTATTTT.

The genes are TRBV7-9 and TRBJ1-2, with 7 bases that match TRBD1. With 6 bases clipped from V and 5 bases from J, the junction kept 12 bases outside the gene matches. The CDR3 length is 15 residues. Germline lookup yields CDR1 SEHNR and CDR2 FQNEAQ (reference sequence). CDR3 protein: CASSQEVAGGYGYTF. The CDR3 nucleotides are TGTGCCAGCAGTCAGGAGGTGGCAGGGGGATATGGCTACACCTTC.

The chain joins TRBV28 to TRBJ1-1; D remains unclear. V was cut by 5 bases and J by 5 bases, with 12 bases left in between. The length of the CDR3 is 13 residues. Per germline, CDR1 MDHEN and CDR2 SYDVKM. The CDR3 spells CASSPPGWTEAFF. The CDR3 DNA reads as TGTGCCAGCAGTCCGCCGGGGTGGACTGAAGCTTTCTTT.

This clone was counted only a few times. The chain links TRBV7-2 to TRBJ1-4; possibly TRBD1 for D (6 bases). The CDR3 loop spans 15 amino acids. CDR1 is SGHTA, CDR2 FQGNSA, per germline. V was clipped by 6 bases and J by 8 bases, with 19 bases between them. The CDR3, as DNA: TGTGCCAGCAGGCCTACAGGGTTCTTCGGGGAAAAACTGTTTTTT. Amino acids: CASRPTGFFGEKLFF.

The chain employs TRBV7-6 and TRBJ1-6; the D is unclear. The germline V gene has CDR1 SGHVS and CDR2 FNYEAQ. This CDR3 has 12 amino acids. V was pared by 5 bases and J by 4 bases, with 3 bases between. In DNA, the CDR3 is TGTGCCAGCAGCCCGTATAATTCACCCCTCCACTTT. As protein: CASSPYNSPLHF.

The chain combines TRBV18 with TRBJ2-3, with a possible D match to TRBD1 (6 bases). V was pared by 2 bases and J by 3 bases, with 12 bases between. The germline CDR1 and CDR2 sequences are KGHSH and LQKENI. The CDR3 length is 15 residues. CDR3 nucleotide sequence: TGTGCCAGCTCACCATTCTCCAGGGGAACAGATACGCAGTATTTT. It is translated as CASSPFSRGTDTQYF. Full variable domain (missing parts from reference TRBV18 and TRBJ2-3): NAGVMQNPRHLVRRRGQEARLRCSPMKGHSHVYWYRQLPEEGLKFMVYLQKENIIDESGMPKERFSAEFPKEGPSILRIQQVVRGDSAAYFCASSPFSRGTDTQYFGPGTRLTVL.

This chain connects TRBV14 to TRBJ1-2, with TRBD1 matching 8 bases. The length of the CDR3 is 15 residues. Germline V CDR1 and CDR2: SGHDN, FVKESK. V shed 2 bases, J shed 2 bases, and the junction held 4 bases outside the gene matches. CDR3 in DNA: TGTGCCAGCAGCCAAAGACAGGGGTGGAACTATGGCTACACCTTC. This translates into CASSQRQGWNYGYTF.

The count of this clone is one. The chain is built from TRBV5-1 and TRBJ2-1; TRBD1 might be the D (5 bases). The CDR3 spans 15 residues. In germline, CDR1 is SGHRS, CDR2 YFSETQ. Trimming removed 0 bases from V and 1 base from J, with 8 bases in between. CDR3 in DNA: TGCGCCAGCAGCTTGGAAGGGGATTCCTACAATGAGCAGTTCTTC. Residues: CASSLEGDSYNEQFF.

This chain uses TRBV21-1 with TRBJ2-4; the D call in the table, TRBD2, was not verified against the DNA. TRBV21-1 represents a pseudogene. The CDR3 sequence is 16 residues long. In nucleotides, the CDR3 is TGTGCCAGCAGCAAAGTTACTAGTGGGACCAAAAACATTCAGTACTTC. Translation: CASSKVTSGTKNIQYF.

The chain is built from TRBV25-1 and TRBJ2-2; 9 bases are shared with TRBD1. The J call may be wrong; the DNA end is better matched by TRBJ1-3. This CDR3 has 14 amino acids. Germline-derived CDR1 and CDR2 are MGHDK and SYGVNS. CDR3 in amino acids: CASSGQGTGNTIYF. The DNA for the CDR3 is TGTGCCAGCAGCGGACAGGGGACTGGAAACACCATATATTTT.

This rearrangement joins TRBV5-4 to TRBJ2-5, with 7 bases fitting TRBD1. Germline CDR1 is SGHNT and CDR2 is YYREEE (reference sequence). The CDR3 loop spans 15 amino acids. V dropped 5 bases and J dropped 5; count of bases not matched to a gene: 12. CDR3 sequence reads: CASSLEGGRGETQYF. CDR3 nucleotides: TGTGCCAGCAGTCTTGAAGGGGGCCGAGGGGAGACCCAGTACTTC.

This clone was seen a few times. The rearrangement links TRBV29-1 to TRBJ2-7; TRBD1 agrees at 8 bases. CDR3 length: 13 amino acids. Trimming removed 4 bases from V and 3 bases from J; junction bases left unmatched: 5. CDR1 is SQVTM and CDR2 is ANQGSEA in the germline V gene. CDR3: CSVARQGNYEQYF. As DNA, the CDR3 is TGCAGCGTTGCTCGACAGGGGAACTACGAGCAGTACTTC.

The chain joins TRBV23-1 to TRBJ1-2; D unresolved. TRBV23-1 is annotated as an ORF whose role is uncertain. The V gene lost 2 bases and the J gene lost 2 bases, with 9 bases spanning the gap. The CDR3 is 14 residues long. The CDR3 loop reads CASSQVGANYGYTF. CDR3 nucleotides: TGCGCCAGCAGTCAAGTCGGTGCGAACTATGGCTACACCTTC.

The chain links TRBV5-6 to TRBJ2-1, with D unclear. The CDR3 consists of 13 residues. V dropped 0 bases and J dropped 11 bases, with 12 bases sitting between them. Germline V gene data show CDR1 as SGHDT and CDR2 as YYEEEE. CDR3 nucleotide sequence: TGTGCCAGCAGCTTGGCCGAAAGCCTGAAGCAGTTCTTC. This codes for CASSLAESLKQFF.

V gene TRBV7-2 combines with J gene TRBJ1-6; a weak D match, TRBD1 (5 bases). This CDR3 contains 13 residues. V dropped 11 bases and J dropped 9 bases, with 17 bases sitting between them. Germline values: CDR1 SGHTA, CDR2 FQGNSA. The CDR3 loop is CAVRQSLISPLHF. The DNA of the CDR3 is TGTGCCGTCAGACAGTCCTTGATTTCACCCCTCCACTTT.

The chain uses TRBV6-5 and TRBJ2-3, with a possible D match to TRBD2 (6 bases). The germline CDR1 and CDR2 sequences are MNHEY and SVGAGI. Trimming stripped 11 bases from V and 0 bases from J, with 9 bases between. There are 12 residues in the CDR3. As DNA, the CDR3 is TGTGCCGCCCGGGGGAGCACAGATACGCAGTATTTT. Residues: CAARGSTDTQYF.